The sequence of this TCR beta chain was determined in a study of cytomegalovirus exposure and HLA in healthy donors (dated by TCRdb to the late 2010s). Some background on the complete study: An earlier analysis of roughly 570 of the donors reported under 300 Gb of sequence data and about 120 million unique TCR beta sequences obtained from some 170 million T cells. In the later analysis, no new phenotypic data were used to find candidate immune exposures; instead, reliance was placed on TCR beta sequences and their occurrence across donors. Alongside the repertoire data, information on donor age, sex, ethnicity and CMV serostatus was compiled. An early release that covered 500 to 800 HLA-typed donors contained around 300 gigabases of sequencing data and about 84 million unique TCR sequences. A later analysis re-analyzed previously published TCR beta repertoires from 666 donors and added high-resolution HLA genotyping to study TCR occurrence patterns. Because of strong linkage in the cohort, four or five DR-DQ haplotypes were treated as single units for association and clustering. The study aimed to test whether signatures of past pathogen exposure could be identified by cataloging public T cell receptors. To decide whether each TCR beta V gene segment behaved as functional or pseudogenic, an earlier analysis of fewer than 750 of the donors relied on high-throughput TCR beta sequencing. Class I and class II HLA loci were covered by the typing at four-digit resolution. Across under 500 genotyped donors of the cohort, an average of about 200,000 unique TCR beta nucleotide sequences per donor were sequenced, and approximately 17% of those sequences were non-productive. Genome-wide SNP genotypes for about 55% of the roughly 670 donors were used in a later genetic analysis, which treated that subset as a discovery cohort. Typing coverage varied by locus: about 620-640 donors for A, B, C, DRB1 and DQB1; around 560 for DQA1; more than 600 for DPA1; approximately 490 for DPB1. All discovery cohort repertoires had been generated on a single sequencing platform. The study combined high-throughput TCR immunosequencing, statistical association of individual TCRs with disease status, and machine learning to predict cytomegalovirus infection status. In addition to the first cohort of 500 to 850 subjects, a separate validation cohort of 130 or so different subjects was used. The study profiled the T cell repertoires of hundreds of subjects by immunosequencing and related them to cytomegalovirus serostatus. Among the roughly 400 genotyped donors, approximately 76% belonged to the genetic ancestry cluster associated with self-reported Caucasian donors.

Library construction relied on the immunoSEQ multiplex PCR assay. For the multiplex PCR, a mixture combining 60 forward primers for TCR Vbeta segments and 13 reverse primers for TCR Jbeta segments was used. The CDR3 region of rearranged TCR beta genes was amplified from genomic DNA by a multiplex PCR assay. The Illumina HiSeq System was used to sequence the amplified TCR beta libraries as 87-base-pair reads. From the authors' description of their analysis: In a later analysis, approximately 74 million unique TCR beta chains were counted across the approximately 640 repertoires, and roughly 11 million of these chains were shared by at least two donors. A nearest-neighbor algorithm error-corrected the raw reads and collapsed the reads into unique sequences, merging closely related sequences to remove PCR and sequencing errors. Alignment of CDR3 sequences to IMGT reference sequences was used to assign V, D and J gene segments. For a sequence to be retained, at least a six-nucleotide match to both a V gene segment and a J gene segment was required. A rearrangement was called productive if the CDR3 had no stop codons and remained in frame with V and J, and every other rearrangement was called non-productive. CDR3 was defined by IMGT convention, running from the second conserved V-encoded cysteine to the conserved J-encoded phenylalanine. The earlier analysis of approximately 500 of the donors excluded sequences that lacked an unambiguous match to a single V gene segment. An earlier analysis of a few hundred of the donors called V segments functional above 56.7% productive rearrangements and segregating when the between-donor standard deviation exceeded 5%. A statistical classification framework was built to diagnose cytomegalovirus status from the catalog of TCR beta chain sequences. In a later analysis, V and J genes were assigned by comparing TCR nucleotide sequences against IMGT/GENE-DB human TR gene sequences. In a later analysis, CDR3 sequences and most-parsimonious VDJ recombination scenarios were assigned using the TCRdist pipeline. A later analysis defined each TCR beta chain by its CDR3 amino acid sequence plus V-gene family, and excluded reads lacking a unique V-gene family. A later analysis removed roughly 590 highly shared, low-generation-probability nucleotide sequences to deal with suspected cross-contamination and a sequencing artifact. A later analysis calculated a clonal expansion index for each public chain from normalized within-repertoire ranks of inferred template counts. Generation probabilities in a later analysis came from a VDJ recombination model fitted to out-of-frame rearrangements, and those results were checked against IGoR. Hypergeometric tests were used in a later analysis to score TCR-TCR, TCR-HLA and TCR-CMV co-occurrence, with a repertoire-size bias correction applied to the TCR pairs. To estimate false discovery rates, a later analysis permuted the HLA or CMV assignments 20 times. In a later analysis, co-occurring TCRs were grouped using DBSCAN, with TCRdist sequence similarity added in when clustering inside HLA-allele-positive subsets. Co-occurrence clustering excluded repertoires with fewer than 30,000 or more than 120,000 public chains, plus five with anomalous nucleotide sharing. TCRdb obtained this table from immuneACCESS and retained in-frame rearrangements with V and J assigned. These tables miss some clones; where compared with another copy, unresolved V genes account for less than half of the shortfall, and the remainder is unexplained. The V and J calls and clone size come from that table; D and trimming were worked out from the DNA. The sample table records some 150,000 clones; approximately 80% of these occur just once. The top ten clones comprise approximately 7% of the sample.

Of note for this clone: It lacks a known antigen. Per-nucleotide qualities are absent, and no much larger clonotype sits a single base away.

The germline V gene sets CDR1 to MDHEN and CDR2 to SYDVKM. V sheds 3 bases and J sheds 6 bases, leaving 6 bases between their ends. The CDR3 sequence holds 11 residues, the cysteine and phenylalanine included. The sequence is cut down to CDR3 DNA, 33 bases in frame from base 1. Summary of the overall study and its limitations: According to a later analysis, most CMV-associated TCR beta chains appeared to be HLA-restricted, and the HLA associations seemed to be driven largely by CMV exposure. While some public TCRs were present in many individuals, most TCR sequences turned up only very rarely across donors. In a later analysis, HLA-associated TCR beta chains were found to be more clonally expanded and to have lower generation probabilities than equally common non-associated chains. Correlated functional status among segregating V segments might reflect linkage disequilibrium, but an unknown experimental factor could not be ruled out. In a later analysis, some 17,000 TCR beta sequences were associated with specific HLA alleles at a false discovery rate of 0.05. In both the original and validation cohorts, the classifier was reported to diagnose cytomegalovirus status with high specificity and sensitivity. In a later genetic analysis, a missense DCLRE1C variant was associated with V-gene and J-gene trimming of TCR beta chains, and the association was replicated in an independent cohort. Assigning TCR associations to individual alleles was difficult when HLA alleles, especially DR and DQ, strongly co-occurred. A cluster of highly shared sequence variants was judged likely to be a technical artifact of the sequencing pipeline. A further reported finding was that TCR beta sequences accurately predicted the HLA-A and HLA-B alleles for most subjects in the first cohort. In a later genetic analysis, fewer N-insertions in productive TCRs were reported among donors in an Asian-associated ancestry cluster than the roughly 700-donor mean. Only TCR beta chains were sequenced in this cohort, and the absence of alpha or paired-chain data limited detectable features. In an earlier analysis of some 540 of the donors, most TCR beta V segments appeared in productive rearrangements about 87% or about 30% of the time, broadly matching IMGT annotations. Roughly uniform sequencing depth across donors was assumed in presence/absence analyses, although this assumption may not hold. Because counts were too low, more than 15 rarely observed V segments, including chromosome 9 orphons, were left out of the earlier analysis of approximately 580 of the donors. According to a later analysis, parvovirus B19, influenza, CMV and Epstein-Barr virus appeared linked to several top co-occurrence clusters. HLA typing was unavailable for some donors at each locus, so association tests used only the typed subset. In vitro tests confirmed that three of the cytomegalovirus-associated TCR beta chains recognize cytomegalovirus antigens. Immune exposure information for the cohort was limited to CMV serostatus. The 87-base-pair reads could not distinguish some IMGT-functional V segments, including TRBV6-2 and TRBV6-3, so those segments were excluded. The study gave a list of under 200 TCR beta chains associated with cytomegalovirus. According to a later analysis, TCR association rates differed among HLA loci, with DRB1 alleles showing the most associated TCRs and HLA-C alleles showing the fewest. It was suggested by the authors that the approach could potentially be generalized to other disease states and immunological phenotypes.

In total, roughly 710 healthy bone marrow donors made up the cohort. Cohort members were all nominally healthy when sampled, although unrecorded immune exposures were likely present. The donor tested CMV seropositive, placing the donor among the 250 to 350 seropositive members of the cohort. Each donor provided a peripheral blood sample, and peripheral blood mononuclear cells were used for TCR beta sequencing. Genomic DNA was extracted from the blood cell samples with the Qiagen DNeasy Blood Extraction Kit. The sequence is built from TRBV28 and TRBJ2-7; the best D guess is TRBD1, with 6 bases matching. Sequencing was performed on PBMCs. The source is a woman in her 30s in good health and CMV-seropositive. In nucleotide form, the sequence is TGTGCCAGCAGTTTCAGGGGCGAGCAGTACTTC. Its amino acids are CASSFRGEQYF.